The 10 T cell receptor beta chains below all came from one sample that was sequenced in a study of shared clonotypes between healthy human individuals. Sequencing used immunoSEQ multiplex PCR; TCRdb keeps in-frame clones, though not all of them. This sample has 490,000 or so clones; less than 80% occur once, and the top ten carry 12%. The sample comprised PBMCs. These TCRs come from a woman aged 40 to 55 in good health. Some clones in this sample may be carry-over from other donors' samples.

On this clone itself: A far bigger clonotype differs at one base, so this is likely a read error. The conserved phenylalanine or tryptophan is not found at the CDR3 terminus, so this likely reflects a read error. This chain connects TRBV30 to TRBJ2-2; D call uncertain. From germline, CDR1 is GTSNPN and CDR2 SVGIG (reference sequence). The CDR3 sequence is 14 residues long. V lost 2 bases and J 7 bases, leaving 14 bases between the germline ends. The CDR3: CAWSRVGLYGELFS. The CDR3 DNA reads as TGTGCCTGGAGTCGGGTAGGGTTGTACGGGGAGCTGTTTTCT.

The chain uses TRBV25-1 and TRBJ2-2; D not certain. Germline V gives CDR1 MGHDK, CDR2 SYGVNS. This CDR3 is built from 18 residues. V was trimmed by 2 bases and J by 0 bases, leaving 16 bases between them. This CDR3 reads CASSERARFGANTGELFF. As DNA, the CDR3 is TGTGCCAGCAGTGAAAGGGCCCGGTTTGGCGCGAACACCGGGGAGCTGTTTTTT.

The CDR3 sequence: CASSETRGTGWDTIYF. CDR3 bases: TGCGCCAGCAGTGAGACCAGGGGGACAGGCTGGGACACCATATATTTT. This sequence joins TRBV10-2 and TRBJ1-3; 8 positions agree with TRBD1. The CDR3 covers 16 residues. Losses at the gene ends were 2 bases for V and 8 bases for J; bases not matched to a gene: 11. Germline V gene lookup returns CDR1 WSHSY and CDR2 SAAADI.

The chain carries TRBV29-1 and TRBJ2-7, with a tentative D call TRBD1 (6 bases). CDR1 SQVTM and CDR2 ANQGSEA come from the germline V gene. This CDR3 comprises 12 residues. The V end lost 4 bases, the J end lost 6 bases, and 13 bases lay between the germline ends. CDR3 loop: CSVADSSGEQYF. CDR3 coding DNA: TGCAGCGTTGCGGACAGCTCCGGCGAGCAGTACTTC.

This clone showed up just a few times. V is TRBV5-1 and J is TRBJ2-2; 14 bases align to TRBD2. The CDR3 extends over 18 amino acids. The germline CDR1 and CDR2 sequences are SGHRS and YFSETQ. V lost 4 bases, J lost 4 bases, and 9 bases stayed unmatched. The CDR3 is CASSAGLAGVGGTGELFF. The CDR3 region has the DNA TGCGCCAGCAGCGCGGGACTAGCGGGAGTAGGAGGCACCGGGGAGCTGTTTTTT.

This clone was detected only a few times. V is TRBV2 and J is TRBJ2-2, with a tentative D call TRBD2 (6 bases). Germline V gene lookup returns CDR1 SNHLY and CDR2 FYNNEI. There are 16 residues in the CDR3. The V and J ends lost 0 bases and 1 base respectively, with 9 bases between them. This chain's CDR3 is CASSEAGLRNTGELFF. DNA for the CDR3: TGTGCCAGCAGTGAAGCGGGACTCCGGAACACCGGGGAGCTGTTTTTT.

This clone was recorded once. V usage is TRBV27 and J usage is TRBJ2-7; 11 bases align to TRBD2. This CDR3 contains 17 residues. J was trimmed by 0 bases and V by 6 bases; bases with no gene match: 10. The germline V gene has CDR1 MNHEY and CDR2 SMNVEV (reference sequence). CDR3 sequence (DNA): TGTGCCAGCAGCCAAGGAACCGGGACTAGCGGCTCCTACGAGCAGTACTTC. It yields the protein CASSQGTGTSGSYEQYF.

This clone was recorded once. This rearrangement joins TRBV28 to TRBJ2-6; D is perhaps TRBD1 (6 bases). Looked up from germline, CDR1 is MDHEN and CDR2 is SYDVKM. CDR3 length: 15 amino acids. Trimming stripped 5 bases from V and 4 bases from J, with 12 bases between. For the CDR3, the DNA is TGTGCCAGCAGTAAACAGGGATCCGGGGCCAACGTCCTGACTTTC. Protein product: CASSKQGSGANVLTF.

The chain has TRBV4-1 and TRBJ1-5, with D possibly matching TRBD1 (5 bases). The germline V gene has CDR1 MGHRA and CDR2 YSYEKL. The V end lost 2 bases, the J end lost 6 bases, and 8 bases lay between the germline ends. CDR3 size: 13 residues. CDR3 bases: TGCGCCAGCAGCCAAACGGGGGGTCAGCCCCAGCATTTT. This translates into CASSQTGGQPQHF.

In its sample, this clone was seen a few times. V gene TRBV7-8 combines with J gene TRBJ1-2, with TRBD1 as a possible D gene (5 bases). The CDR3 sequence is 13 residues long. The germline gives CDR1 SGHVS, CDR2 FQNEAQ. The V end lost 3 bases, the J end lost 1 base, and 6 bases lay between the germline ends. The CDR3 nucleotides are TGTGCCAGCAGCTTCGGGGGTAACTATGGCTACACCTTC. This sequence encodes CASSFGGNYGYTF.